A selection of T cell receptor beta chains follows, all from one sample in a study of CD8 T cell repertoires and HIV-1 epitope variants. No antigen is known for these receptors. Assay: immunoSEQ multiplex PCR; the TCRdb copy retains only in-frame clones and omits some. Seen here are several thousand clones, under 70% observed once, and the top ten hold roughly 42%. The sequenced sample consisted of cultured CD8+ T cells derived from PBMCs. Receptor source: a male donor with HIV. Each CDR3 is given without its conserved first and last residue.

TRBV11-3	ASSFRSGSYNEQF
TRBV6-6	ASSQGQGAFSETQY
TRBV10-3	AISDQTRQDTQY
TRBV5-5	ASSRTGDTEAF
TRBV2	ASSTGTGSWELF
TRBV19	ASSSAEVRVSNEQF
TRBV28	ASSSPGTGAYEQY
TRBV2	ASREPLGELF
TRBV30	AWSLTNYGYT
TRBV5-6	ASSLLSGEQF
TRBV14	ASSHYRGPGETQY
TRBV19	ASSIKSGPYNEQF
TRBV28	ASNRQESPFLY
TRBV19	ASRTIAGALHNEQF
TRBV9	ASSVGGQDTEAF
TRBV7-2	ASSLGQYLREQY
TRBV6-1	ASSFTVNTEAF
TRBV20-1	SARHYEQY
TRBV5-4	ASSLTQEIFDEQY
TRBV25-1	ASSEFGGSYGYT
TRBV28	ASSASSGRALYEQY
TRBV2	ASWEYGANVLT
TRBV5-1	ASSLVGMSNEKLF
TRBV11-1	ASSLTGTGGYEQY
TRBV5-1	ASSSPGTSGADTQY
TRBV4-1	ASSGSLYEQY
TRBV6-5	ASSSAGVLDTEAF